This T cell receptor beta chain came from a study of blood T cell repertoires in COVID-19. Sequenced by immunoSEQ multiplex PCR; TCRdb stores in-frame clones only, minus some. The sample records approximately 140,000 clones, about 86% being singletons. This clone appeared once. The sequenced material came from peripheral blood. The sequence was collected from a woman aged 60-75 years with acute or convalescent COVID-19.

The CDR3 spells CASSVTGRRTEAFF. The CDR3 bases are TGTGCCAGCAGTGTGACAGGGCGCCGAACTGAAGCTTTCTTT. The chain combines TRBV27 with TRBJ1-1; 7 bases agree with TRBD1. J gave up 5 bases and V 5 bases, and 8 bases lay outside the gene matches. Germline-derived CDR1 and CDR2 are MNHEY and SMNVEV (reference sequence). The CDR3 is 14 amino acids.